Shown below are 16 T cell receptor beta chains from a single sample sequenced in a study of spatial heterogeneity in lung cancer. Each CDR3 protein gets one entry after TCRdb re-called the 5' RACE reads with MiXCR. The table lists 36,000 or so distinct CDR3 sequences, around 5% of them singletons. Time point of the sample: sample taken at primary tumor resection. In each case, whole RNA from tumor, nontumor lung or frozen PBMC was sequenced unsorted. The sample consisted of PBMCs, taken at surgery. These receptors were collected from a female donor with early-stage non-small cell lung cancer.

This rearrangement joins TRBV2 to TRBJ1-1; D uncertain. V was pared by 5 bases and J by 1 base, with 5 bases between. Germline V gives CDR1 SNHLY, CDR2 FYNNEI. The CDR3 spans 12 residues. The CDR3 protein is CASSQANTEAFF. CDR3 sequence (DNA): TGTGCCAGCAGTCAGGCGAACACTGAAGCTTTCTTT. The whole variable domain, remainder taken from reference TRBV2 and TRBJ1-1, is EPEVTQTPSHQVTQMGQEVILRCVPISNHLYFYWYRQILGQKVEFLVSFYNNEISEKSEIFDDQFSVERPDGSNFTLKIRSTKLEDSAMYFCASSQANTEAFFGQGTRLTVV.

The table lists this clonotype with many counts. CDR3 amino acids: CASIPRPSTDTQYF. For the CDR3, the DNA is TGTGCCAGCATCCCTCGGCCTAGCACAGATACGCAGTATTTT. This sequence joins TRBV2 and TRBJ2-3; the D is unclear. The ends were cut back, 7 bases at V and 0 bases at J, with 11 bases in the middle. Germline CDR1 and CDR2: SNHLY and FYNNEI. The CDR3 has 14 residues.

This clonotype was observed at least ten times. This chain links TRBV12-3 or TRBV12-4 with TRBJ2-1; possibly TRBD1 or TRBD2 for D (5 bases each). V lost 7 bases and J lost 8, with 18 bases in between. The CDR3 has 14 residues. CDR3: CASILSGQLDEQFF. CDR3 coding DNA: TGTGCCAGCATCTTATCGGGGCAGCTGGATGAGCAGTTCTTC.

This sequence joins TRBV3-1 and TRBJ2-3, with a possible D match to TRBD1 (5 bases). CDR1 LGHDT and CDR2 YNNKEL come from the germline V gene (reference sequence). Trimming took 2 bases from V and 3 from J, leaving 15 bases between them. The CDR3 contains 16 residues. This CDR3 is CASSQSLLGATDTQYF. CDR3 in DNA: TGTGCCAGCAGCCAATCTCTGCTAGGGGCGACAGATACGCAGTATTTT.

This clonotype has more than one count but fewer than ten. The chain recombines TRBV3-1 with TRBJ2-5; D is unclear. Germline loops: CDR1 LGHDT, CDR2 YNNKEL (reference sequence). With 5 bases removed from V and 0 bases from J, the gap between germline ends came to 4 bases. The CDR3 is 12 amino acids. This chain's CDR3 is CASSGDQETQYF. The CDR3 DNA sequence: TGTGCCAGCAGCGGGGACCAAGAGACCCAGTACTTC.

The sample holds a few counts of this clonotype. This sequence joins TRBV4-1 and TRBJ2-1; D perhaps matches TRBD1 (6 bases). Trimming took off 2 bases at V and 7 bases at J, with 12 bases between the two ends. Germline CDR1 MGHRA, CDR2 YSYEKL. The CDR3 is 14 residues long. The CDR3 loop reads CASSQHLTGNEQFF. The DNA for the CDR3 is TGCGCCAGCAGCCAACACCTAACAGGGAATGAGCAGTTCTTC.

This clonotype showed up many times. The gene calls are TRBV9 and TRBJ1-1; 7 nucleotides line up with TRBD1. V shed 0 bases and J 7 bases; nucleotides not matched to a gene: 6. This CDR3 comprises 14 residues. Germline V lookup: CDR1 SGDLS, CDR2 YYNGEE. CDR3 sequence (DNA): TGTGCCAGCAGCGTAGTCACAGGGGAATTTGAAGCTTTCTTT. Translated, it gives CASSVVTGEFEAFF.

This chain connects TRBV4-1 to TRBJ1-5; 7 nucleotides agree with TRBD1. Germline V gene data show CDR1 as MGHRA and CDR2 as YSYEKL. The CDR3 is 14 residues long. V shed 0 bases, J shed 7 bases, and the junction held 3 bases outside the gene matches. For the CDR3, the DNA is TGCGCCAGCAGCCAAGACAGGGGGGGCCAGCCCCAGCATTTT. This encodes CASSQDRGGQPQHF.

This clonotype was detected only a few times. The J gene is TRBJ1-4, the V gene TRBV6-1; no clear D. This CDR3 contains 15 residues. The germline CDR1 and CDR2 sequences are MNHNS and SASEGT. Between the trimmed V and J ends, which lost 2 bases and 4 bases, there was a span of 11 bases. CDR3 nucleotide sequence: TGTGCCAGCAGTGAAACGGCCGGTTTTAATGAAAAACTGTTTTTT. Protein: CASSETAGFNEKLFF.

This clonotype was seen at least ten times. V usage is TRBV7-9 and J usage is TRBJ1-2; unclear D gene. The germline V gene has CDR1 SEHNR and CDR2 FQNEAQ (reference sequence). The CDR3 consists of 13 residues. The V end was cut by 1 base, the J end by 4 bases, with 7 bases between. The CDR3: CASSLGGSYGYTF. Written as DNA, the CDR3 is TGTGCCAGCAGCTTAGGTGGCAGCTATGGCTACACCTTC.

In this sample, this clonotype turned up many times. The chain carries TRBV2 and TRBJ1-1, with D perhaps TRBD1 (5 bases). Germline V lookup: CDR1 SNHLY, CDR2 FYNNEI. Trimming cost V 4 bases and J 0 bases, with 12 bases left between them. CDR3 length: 15 residues. CDR3 sequence: CASSAMGRLNTEAFF. DNA of the CDR3: TGTGCCAGCAGTGCCATGGGACGGTTGAACACTGAAGCTTTCTTT.

This clonotype was seen repeatedly, ten times or more. The CDR3 here is CASSQDFSGLDNEQFF. The CDR3 DNA reads as TGCGCCAGCAGCCAAGACTTTTCGGGACTCGACAATGAGCAGTTCTTC. The genes are TRBV4-1 and TRBJ2-1, with D possibly TRBD2 on 6 matching bases. V shed 0 bases and J shed 5 bases, with 14 bases lying between them. In germline, CDR1 is MGHRA, CDR2 YSYEKL. The CDR3 runs to 16 residues.

The sample holds many counts of this clonotype. The chain combines TRBV2 with TRBJ2-1, with 15 bases lining up with TRBD2. J gave up 6 bases and V 8 bases, and 2 bases lay outside the gene matches. Germline CDR1 is SNHLY and CDR2 is FYNNEI. The CDR3 loop spans 14 amino acids. The CDR3 protein is CASWGLAGGNEQFF. As DNA, the CDR3 is TGTGCCAGCTGGGGACTAGCGGGAGGCAATGAGCAGTTCTTC.

This clonotype appeared many times. The chain uses TRBV6-5 and TRBJ2-1; maybe TRBD1 (6 bases). CDR1 is MNHEY and CDR2 is SVGAGI in the germline V gene. This CDR3 has 14 residues. Trimming cost V 0 bases and J 8 bases, with 11 bases left between them. This CDR3 is CASSYSIRGDEQFF. Here the CDR3 DNA reads TGTGCCAGCAGTTACTCGATCAGGGGCGATGAGCAGTTCTTC.

There are many counts of this clonotype. The chain combines TRBV15 with TRBJ2-3, with a weak D call TRBD2 (5 bases). Per germline, CDR1 LNHNV and CDR2 YYDKDF (reference sequence). Trimming shortened V by 1 base and J by 1 base, and 6 bases separated the two germline ends. The CDR3 consists of 14 residues. Written as DNA, the CDR3 is TGTGCCACCAGCAGAGCCGGGGGCACAGATACGCAGTATTTT. Residues: CATSRAGGTDTQYF.

This clonotype was detected many times. The chain combines TRBV20-1 with TRBJ2-3; D is ambiguous. V gave up 0 bases and J gave up 5 bases, with 9 bases separating them. The germline gives CDR1 DFQATT, CDR2 SNEGSKA (reference sequence). The CDR3 is 13 amino acids. CDR3 protein: CSARDQLIDTQYF. CDR3 nucleotide sequence: TGCAGTGCTAGAGATCAGTTAATAGATACGCAGTATTTT.